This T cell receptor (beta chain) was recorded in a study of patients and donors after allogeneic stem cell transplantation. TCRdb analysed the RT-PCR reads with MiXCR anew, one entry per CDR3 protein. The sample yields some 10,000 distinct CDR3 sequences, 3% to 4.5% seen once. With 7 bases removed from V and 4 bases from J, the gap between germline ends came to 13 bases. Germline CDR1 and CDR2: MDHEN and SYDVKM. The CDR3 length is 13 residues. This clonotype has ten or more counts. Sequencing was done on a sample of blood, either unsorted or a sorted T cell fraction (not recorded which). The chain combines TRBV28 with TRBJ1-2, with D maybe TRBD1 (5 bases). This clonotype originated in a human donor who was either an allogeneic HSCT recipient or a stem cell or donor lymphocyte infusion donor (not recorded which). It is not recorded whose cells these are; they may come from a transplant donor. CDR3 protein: CASIPGTVYGYTF. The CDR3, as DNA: TGTGCCAGCATCCCCGGGACGGTCTATGGCTACACCTTC.